This TCR beta chain was sequenced for a study of blood T cell repertoires in COVID-19. About the research overall: Samples came from the United States, Italy and Spain, spanning acute and convalescent COVID-19. In each case, the material was cDNA or gDNA derived from T cells, B-cell-depleted T cells, or PBMCs.

Trimming cost V 4 bases and J 0 bases, with 9 bases left between them. From germline, CDR1 is MGHDK and CDR2 SYGVNS. The CDR3 runs to 14 residues. As handled by the study authors: Researchers report that nucleated cell counts were estimated from reference gene primer amplification. The data were produced by immunoSEQ multiplex PCR, yet TCRdb's version contains in-frame clones alone and is incomplete. D and trimming come from the DNA, and the V and J calls and clone size come from that table. Among more than 250,000 clones, 75% to 90% were seen once, and the ten largest hold roughly 4.6%. The sequenced material came from peripheral blood. This TCR derives from a man in his fifties or sixties who had recovered from COVID-19. The chain uses TRBV25-1 and TRBJ1-1; possibly TRBD1 for D (5 bases). CDR3 DNA sequence: TGTGCCAGCAGTGGCTACAGGATGAACACTGAAGCTTTCTTT. Translation: CASSGYRMNTEAFF.